A single sample is the source of the 26 T cell receptor beta chains below, sequenced in a study of blood T cell repertoires in COVID-19. Here immunoSEQ multiplex PCR was the method, and the copy in TCRdb shows in-frame clones only, minus some. This sample has 130,000 to 150,000 clones, with about nine tenths found just once. The sequencing sample was made of peripheral blood. The receptors originated from a man over 45 with active or convalescent COVID-19.

V and J are TRBV5-5 and TRBJ2-7, with 12 bases fitting TRBD2. Unmatched junction bases numbered 5, after V lost 4 bases and J lost 0 bases. The V gene's germline CDR1 is SGHKS and CDR2 YYEKEE (reference sequence). The CDR3 has 16 residues. The CDR3 coding sequence is TGTGCCAGCAGCCCCCGACTAGCGGGGGCCTCCTACGAGCAGTACTTC. Residues: CASSPRLAGASYEQYF.

The chain uses TRBV10-3 and TRBJ2-2; 10 nucleotides agree with TRBD2. The CDR3 sequence is 15 residues long. The V segment lost 5 bases and the J segment 7 bases; nucleotides outside the gene matches: 7. Germline assignment: CDR1 ENHRY and CDR2 SYGVKD. The DNA for the CDR3 is TGTGCCATCAGTTTCCTAGCGGGAGCTCACGGGGAGCTGTTTTTT. Encoded protein: CAISFLAGAHGELFF.

The chain links TRBV28 to TRBJ2-4; the D gene is possibly TRBD2 (5 bases). The CDR3 is 14 amino acids. Germline V gives CDR1 MDHEN, CDR2 SYDVKM. Trimming removed 7 bases from V and 4 bases from J, with 14 bases in between. The chain's CDR3 is CASMRVVGKNIQYF. The CDR3 nucleotides are TGTGCCAGCATGAGGGTCGTGGGGAAAAACATTCAGTACTTC.

The V call is TRBV2, the J call TRBJ2-3; 7 positions agree with TRBD1. Germline CDR1 is SNHLY and CDR2 is FYNNEI. The ends lost 7 bases at V and 2 bases at J; junction bases unmatched: 9. CDR3 length: 15 amino acids. CDR3 protein: CASKLDRSSTDTQYF. DNA for the CDR3: TGTGCCAGCAAACTGGACAGGTCCTCCACAGATACGCAGTATTTT.

This clone was counted a single time. The V call is TRBV27, the J call TRBJ2-1; D ambiguous. V gave up 5 bases and J gave up 0 bases, with 14 bases separating them. The CDR3 spans 16 residues. The germline CDR1 and CDR2 sequences are MNHEY and SMNVEV (reference sequence). CDR3 coding DNA: TGTGCCAGCAGTCGAATCCCGATGAGCTCCTACAATGAGCAGTTCTTC. It encodes CASSRIPMSSYNEQFF.

The chain joins TRBV10-1 to TRBJ1-4; 10 bases fit TRBD1. The CDR3 has 16 residues. The germline V gene encodes CDR1 WNHNN and CDR2 SYGVQD (reference sequence). Germline trimming cut 2 bases from V and 10 bases from J; bases unmatched to any gene: 10. CDR3 region: CASSEGQGGPRGKLFF. The CDR3 DNA reads as TGCGCCAGCAGTGAGGGACAGGGGGGCCCGCGGGGAAAACTGTTTTTT.

The rearrangement uses TRBV27 and TRBJ2-7, with 8 positions matching TRBD1. CDR3 size: 15 residues. Germline V CDR1 and CDR2: MNHEY, SMNVEV (reference sequence). The V segment lost 0 bases and the J segment 6 bases; nucleotides outside the gene matches: 7. The CDR3 DNA reads TGTGCCAGCAGTTTATCCGGCAGGGGGCTAAGCGAGCAGTACTTC. It specifies CASSLSGRGLSEQYF.

The chain recombines TRBV12-3 or TRBV12-4 with TRBJ1-1, with D unclear. The CDR3 is 13 amino acids. Trimming cost V 3 bases and J 1 base, with 6 bases left between them. The CDR3 is CASSFLKNTEAFF. DNA of the CDR3: TGTGCCAGCAGTTTTTTAAAGAACACTGAAGCTTTCTTT.

The chain employs TRBV12-3 or TRBV12-4 and TRBJ2-2; no reliable D call. The CDR3 is 12 amino acids. V was clipped by 3 bases and J by 3 bases, with 2 bases between them. This chain's CDR3 is CASSFDTGELFF. CDR3 DNA: TGTGCCAGCAGTTTCGACACCGGGGAGCTGTTTTTT.

This clone was found a few times. J is TRBJ2-7 and V is TRBV19; 8 positions match TRBD1. The CDR3 extends over 14 amino acids. Germline V lookup: CDR1 LNHDA, CDR2 SQIVND (reference sequence). V trimming: 3 bases; J trimming: 2 bases; junction bases outside the gene matches: 3. The CDR3 sequence: CASSIGQGTYEQYF. DNA of the CDR3: TGTGCCAGTAGTATTGGACAGGGCACCTACGAGCAGTACTTC.

V and J are TRBV5-4 and TRBJ1-2, with a possible D match to TRBD1 (6 bases). The CDR3 contains 15 residues. The germline V gene has CDR1 SGHNT and CDR2 YYREEE (reference sequence). Deletions cut 4 bases from V and 5 bases from J, with 18 bases between. CDR3 protein: CASSNTGNLGYGYTF. CDR3 DNA: TGTGCCAGCAGCAACACAGGGAACCTAGGGTATGGCTACACCTTC.

This clone was observed a few times. The CDR3 loop is CASSLPGWSSPLHF. The CDR3 DNA reads as TGTGCCAGCAGTCTTCCAGGGTGGAGTTCACCCCTCCACTTT. The chain couples TRBV25-1 to TRBJ1-6, with a tentative D call TRBD1 (5 bases). The V gene's germline CDR1 is MGHDK and CDR2 SYGVNS. There are 14 residues in the CDR3. The ends were cut back, 5 bases at V and 9 bases at J, with 14 bases in the middle.

Here the CDR3 reads CASSLQGYGYTF. CDR3 DNA: TGTGCCAGCAGCCTACAGGGCTATGGCTACACCTTC. The chain links TRBV28 to TRBJ1-2; a possible D gene is TRBD1 (6 bases). This CDR3 spans 12 amino acids. V shed 6 bases and J shed 4 bases, with 9 bases lying between them. The germline V gene has CDR1 MDHEN and CDR2 SYDVKM.

V is TRBV14 and J is TRBJ1-2; 8 bases align to TRBD1. V lost 4 bases, J lost 4 bases, and 5 bases stayed unmatched. CDR1 and CDR2 (germline): SGHDN, FVKESK. CDR3 length: 14 residues. The CDR3: CASSLGQVFYGYTF. CDR3 DNA: TGTGCCAGCAGCCTGGGACAGGTTTTCTATGGCTACACCTTC.

V is TRBV6-5 and J is TRBJ2-7, with D perhaps TRBD1 (5 bases). The CDR3 sequence is 13 residues long. From germline, CDR1 is MNHEY and CDR2 SVGAGI. Deletions cut 6 bases from V and 4 bases from J, with 13 bases between. The chain's CDR3 is CASSSGANYEQYF. CDR3 nucleotide sequence: TGTGCCAGCAGCTCTGGGGCCAATTACGAGCAGTACTTC.

As DNA, the CDR3 is TGCGCCAGCAGCGGAAACTCTAGAGTGGAAGAGACCCAGTACTTC. As protein: CASSGNSRVEETQYF. The chain links TRBV5-1 to TRBJ2-5, with no clear D. V shed 4 bases and J shed 3 bases, with 16 bases lying between them. This CDR3 is built from 15 residues. Germline CDR1 SGHRS, CDR2 YFSETQ.

V gene TRBV13 combines with J gene TRBJ2-5; 12 bases match TRBD2. The CDR3 contains 18 residues. V shed 4 bases, J shed 3 bases, and the junction held 12 bases outside the gene matches. From germline, CDR1 is PRHDT and CDR2 FYEKMQ (reference sequence). CDR3 sequence reads: CASSSGTSGYFGEETQYF. The CDR3 DNA sequence: TGTGCCAGCAGCTCTGGGACTAGCGGGTATTTTGGGGAAGAGACCCAGTACTTC.

The chain has TRBV29-1 and TRBJ1-2; TRBD1 agrees at 8 bases. The length of the CDR3 is 12 residues. Germline CDR1 and CDR2: SQVTM and ANQGSEA. The junction had 4 bases not matched to a gene; V was cut back by 2 bases and J by 8 bases. The CDR3 region is CSVEQGARGYTF. Written as DNA, the CDR3 is TGCAGCGTTGAACAGGGGGCAAGAGGCTACACCTTC.

There are a few counts of this clone. The chain links TRBV28 to TRBJ1-5, with 7 bases aligning to TRBD1. The CDR3 sequence is 19 residues long. V shed 2 bases and J 0 bases; nucleotides not matched to a gene: 13. The germline V gene has CDR1 MDHEN and CDR2 SYDVKM. The CDR3 nucleotides are TGTGCCAGCAGTTTAAAGTGGGACAGCCGCGCCTATAGCAATCAGCCCCAGCATTTT. It translates to CASSLKWDSRAYSNQPQHF.

The chain has TRBV14 and TRBJ1-4, with D unclear. V lost 1 base, J lost 1 base, and 13 bases lay in between. Germline loops: CDR1 SGHDN, CDR2 FVKESK. This CDR3 spans 17 amino acids. The CDR3: CASSQGLGRRTNEKLFF. CDR3 nucleotides: TGTGCCAGCAGCCAAGGTCTAGGGAGGCGAACTAATGAAAAACTGTTTTTT.

This chain links TRBV4-1 with TRBJ2-2; TRBD2 matches at 11 bases. J was trimmed by 7 bases and V by 5 bases; bases with no gene match: 6. The germline V gene encodes CDR1 MGHRA and CDR2 YSYEKL. This CDR3 contains 15 residues. The CDR3 DNA reads TGCGCCAGCAGCATTAGACTAGCGGGAAGCGGGGAGCTGTTTTTT. It is translated as CASSIRLAGSGELFF.

V is TRBV6-2 or TRBV6-3 and J is TRBJ1-5; possibly TRBD1 for D (5 bases). V shed 6 bases and J shed 4 bases, with 13 bases lying between them. Germline CDR1 is MNHEY and CDR2 is SVGEGT. The CDR3 has 14 residues. The CDR3 region is CASSPGLVNQPQHF. CDR3 sequence (DNA): TGTGCCAGCAGCCCGGGACTAGTTAATCAGCCCCAGCATTTT.

The chain recombines TRBV11-2 with TRBJ2-3; 8 nucleotides match TRBD1. CDR1 is SGHAT and CDR2 is FQNNGV in the germline V gene. CDR3 length equals 16 residues. J was trimmed by 5 bases and V by 1 base; bases with no gene match: 8. CDR3 in amino acids: CASSLVRAGGKDTQYF. The CDR3 coding sequence is TGTGCCAGCAGCTTAGTACGGGCAGGGGGCAAAGATACGCAGTATTTT.

This sequence joins TRBV6-5 and TRBJ1-2; tentative D call: TRBD1 (6 bases). The germline gives CDR1 MNHEY, CDR2 SVGAGI. V lost 2 bases and J 5 bases, leaving 15 bases between the germline ends. The CDR3 totals 15 residues. The CDR3 reads CASSYDTWGHYGYTF. In DNA form, the CDR3 reads TGTGCCAGCAGTTACGATACGTGGGGGCATTATGGCTACACCTTC.

V and J are TRBV27 and TRBJ2-7; a possible D gene is TRBD2 (6 bases). CDR3 length: 13 residues. CDR1 and CDR2 (germline): MNHEY, SMNVEV (reference sequence). Between the trimmed V and J ends, which lost 5 bases and 0 bases, there was a span of 8 bases. The CDR3 region is CASSGGSSYEQYF. For the CDR3, the DNA is TGTGCCAGCAGTGGGGGGTCCTCCTACGAGCAGTACTTC.

J is TRBJ1-1 and V is TRBV4-2; D remains unclear. CDR3 size: 13 residues. V was trimmed by 1 base and J by 1 base, leaving 4 bases between them. From germline, CDR1 is LGHNA and CDR2 YNFKEQ. This CDR3 reads CASSQGGNTEAFF. The CDR3 DNA reads TGTGCCAGCAGCCAAGGAGGGAACACTGAAGCTTTCTTT.